This T cell receptor (beta chain) was identified during a study of Graves' ophthalmopathy and Graves' hyperthyroidism. Whole-study context: Hyperthyroidism was considered stable when no ophthalmopathy appeared within 18 months of follow-up. Study-wide points: Most expanded clonotypes from thyroid (those above 0.001 frequency) were also found in blood.

A few counts support this clonotype. As yet, its antigen is unknown. Among the hyperthyroidism patients, all were newly diagnosed, aged 18 to 65, with under 2 months' duration. Among the exclusions were patients with other autoimmune diseases, uncontrolled infections, pregnancy or lactation. Amplified TCR beta CDR3 regions were obtained using RNA transcripts as template. Second-round multiplex PCR followed a first-round RT-PCR using HTBI primers. TCRdb re-analysed the multiplex PCR reads in MiXCR, keeping a single row per CDR3 protein. The top ten hold 11% of the sample, which has over a million distinct CDR3 sequences, 35% to 40% seen once. CDR3 size: 13 residues. Deletions cut 3 bases from V and 4 bases from J, with 10 bases between. Germline lookup yields CDR1 MGHRA and CDR2 YSYEKL.

The rearrangement links TRBV4-1 to TRBJ2-7; D possibly corresponds to TRBD2 (5 bases). Input material: peripheral blood or thyroid tissue (not recorded which). The TCR was taken from an adult man with Graves' hyperthyroidism. CDR3 in DNA: TGCGCCAGCAGCCACGCTACTAGTTACGAGCAGTACTTC. It specifies CASSHATSYEQYF.